This is a list of T cell receptor beta chains from one sample in a study of T cell responses to AZD1222 COVID-19 vaccine. Assay used: immunoSEQ multiplex PCR; TCRdb lists only in-frame clones, some missing. The data contain around 97,000 clones, around nine tenths of them singletons. The sequencing here drew on peripheral blood, taken on day 0 of AZD1222 vaccination. The receptors derive from an adult in good health. Each CDR3 is given with its conserved first and last residue. The D gene is left open where the match is weak. Where a row states a size, it is once, few, many or the class of an expanded clone; other rows omit it.

v_gene	abundance	d_gene	j_gene	CDR3aa	CDR3nt
TRBV11-2	.	.	TRBJ1-1	CASSYRLDDNEAFF	TGTGCCAGCAGCTACAGACTGGACGATAATGAAGCTTTCTTT
TRBV18	.	.	TRBJ2-2	CASSQPVRSGTGELFF	TGTGCCAGCTCGCAACCCGTCAGGTCGGGCACCGGGGAGCTGTTTTTT
TRBV18	.	.	TRBJ1-1	CASSPGARGNSMNTEAFF	TGTGCCAGCTCACCAGGAGCGCGAGGCAACAGCATGAACACTGAAGCTTTCTTT
TRBV7-8	few	.	TRBJ2-6	CASSSTGPSSGANVLTF	TGTGCCAGCAGCTCTACAGGGCCTAGCTCTGGGGCCAACGTCCTGACTTTC
TRBV2	.	.	TRBJ1-6	CASNGWQGNSPLHF	TGTGCCAGCAATGGTTGGCAGGGCAATTCACCCCTCCACTTT
TRBV7-3	few	.	TRBJ2-5	CASSRTPDPLETQYF	TGTGCCAGCAGTCGAACCCCAGACCCCCTCGAGACCCAGTACTTC
TRBV7-2	.	.	TRBJ2-5	CASSPGGAGETQYF	TGTGCCAGCAGCCCAGGGGGGGCGGGGGAGACCCAGTACTTC
TRBV12-3/TRBV12-4	.	.	TRBJ1-2	CAEGIYGYTF	TGTGCCGAAGGGATCTATGGCTACACCTTC
TRBV4-2	.	TRBD1	TRBJ2-5	CASSHTGQQETQYF	TGTGCCAGCAGCCACACGGGACAGCAAGAGACCCAGTACTTC
TRBV6-5	.	TRBD2	TRBJ2-2	CASNRDYANTGELFF	TGTGCCAGCAATAGGGACTACGCGAACACCGGGGAGCTGTTTTTT
TRBV4-1	.	.	TRBJ1-2	CASSRGEGNLLRGYTF	TGCGCCAGCAGCCGAGGGGAGGGTAATTTGTTGCGGGGCTACACCTTC
TRBV7-2	.	.	TRBJ2-2	CASSLGRNTGELFF	TGTGCCAGCAGCTTAGGCAGAAACACCGGGGAGCTGTTTTTT
TRBV11-2	.	.	TRBJ1-5	CASSRNSNQPQHF	TGTGCCAGCAGCCGCAATAGCAATCAGCCCCAGCATTTT
TRBV19	.	TRBD1	TRBJ1-2	CASSSQGAQGYGYTF	TGTGCCAGTAGTTCACAGGGGGCGCAAGGCTATGGCTACACCTTC
TRBV19	.	.	TRBJ1-3	CASSDSRGGSGNTIYF	TGTGCCAGTAGTGACAGCAGGGGAGGCTCTGGAAACACCATATATTTT
TRBV5-1	.	.	TRBJ2-1	CASSSRGLINEQFF	TGCGCCAGCAGCTCTCGGGGACTTATTAATGAGCAGTTCTTC
TRBV6-5	.	TRBD1	TRBJ2-7	CASSYGGTGDYEQYF	TGTGCCAGCAGTTACGGAGGGACAGGGGACTACGAGCAGTACTTC
TRBV6-2/TRBV6-3	.	.	TRBJ2-2	CASSYFAANTGELFF	TGTGCCAGCAGTTATTTCGCGGCGAACACCGGGGAGCTGTTTTTT
TRBV5-5	once	.	TRBJ1-2	CASSYTTDSANYGYTF	TGTGCCAGCAGCTACACCACCGACAGTGCTAACTATGGCTACACCTTC
TRBV6-6	.	TRBD1	TRBJ1-5	CASSHPGQLQLGAQHF	TGTGCCAGCAGTCACCCGGGACAGCTCCAACTCGGGGCCCAGCATTTT
TRBV29-1	.	.	TRBJ2-5	CSVPLGVQETQYF	TGCAGCGTTCCTCTGGGGGTCCAAGAGACCCAGTACTTC
TRBV7-8	.	TRBD1	TRBJ2-1	CASSLAGTAYNEQFF	TGTGCCAGCAGCTTAGCCGGGACAGCCTACAATGAGCAGTTCTTC
TRBV7-2	.	.	TRBJ1-6	CASSETFSPLHF	TGTGCCAGCAGCGAAACCTTTTCACCCCTCCACTTT
TRBV10-3	.	.	TRBJ1-5	CAISAGSGGNQPQHF	TGTGCCATCAGTGCGGGGTCAGGGGGCAATCAGCCCCAGCATTTT
TRBV9	.	TRBD1	TRBJ2-7	CASSVGFGTGENEQYF	TGTGCCAGCAGCGTAGGTTTTGGGACAGGGGAAAACGAGCAGTACTTC
TRBV3-1/TRBV3-2	.	TRBD1	TRBJ1-5	CASSQGPGGGNQPQHF	TGTGCCAGCAGCCAAGGGCCAGGGGGTGGCAATCAGCCCCAGCATTTT
TRBV11-1	.	.	TRBJ1-5	CASSKGDGRGQPQHF	TGTGCCAGCAGCAAAGGGGATGGCAGGGGACAGCCCCAGCATTTT
TRBV7-2	.	.	TRBJ1-2	CASSFPGPVYGYTF	TGTGCCAGCAGCTTCCCTGGACCAGTCTATGGCTACACCTTC
TRBV5-1	.	TRBD1	TRBJ1-3	CASSSTGQGLSTLSGNTIYF	TGCGCCAGCAGCTCCACGGGACAGGGTCTTTCTACTTTGTCTGGAAACACCATATATTTT
TRBV19	.	TRBD1	TRBJ2-1	CASSIVGQGYNEQFF	TGTGCCAGTAGTATAGTGGGACAGGGATACAATGAGCAGTTCTTC
TRBV27	.	.	TRBJ1-2	CASTLGIANYGYTF	TGTGCCAGCACTCTTGGGATTGCTAACTATGGCTACACCTTC
TRBV5-8	.	.	TRBJ1-1	CASSLDRNTEAFF	TGTGCCAGCAGCTTGGACCGAAACACTGAAGCTTTCTTT
TRBV7-3	.	TRBD1	TRBJ2-3	CASSFGQGGDTQYF	TGTGCCAGCAGCTTTGGACAGGGGGGAGATACGCAGTATTTT
TRBV18	once	TRBD1	TRBJ1-1	CASSPTTGRTEAFF	TGTGCCAGCTCACCTACGACAGGGCGCACTGAAGCTTTCTTT
TRBV6-2/TRBV6-3	few	.	TRBJ2-3	CASSGLFDTDTQYF	TGTGCCAGCAGTGGGCTATTCGACACAGATACGCAGTATTTT
TRBV6-6	once	.	TRBJ1-1	CASRTANTEAFF	TGTGCCAGCAGGACAGCGAACACTGAAGCTTTCTTT
TRBV7-2	.	.	TRBJ2-3	CASSGARDDTQYF	TGTGCCAGCAGCGGGGCAAGGGACGATACGCAGTATTTT
TRBV3-1/TRBV3-2	.	.	TRBJ2-7	CASSQVALQYEQYF	TGTGCCAGCAGCCAAGTAGCACTACAATACGAGCAGTACTTC
TRBV3-1/TRBV3-2	.	TRBD2	TRBJ2-7	CASSPTSGLPYEQYF	TGTGCCAGCAGTCCGACTAGCGGGCTACCTTACGAGCAGTACTTC
TRBV28	once	TRBD1	TRBJ1-1	CASRGTGRNTEAFF	TGTGCCAGCAGGGGGACAGGGCGGAACACTGAAGCTTTCTTT
TRBV6-2/TRBV6-3	.	TRBD2	TRBJ2-7	CASSKGLAGEQYF	TGTGCCAGCAGTAAAGGACTAGCGGGAGAGCAGTACTTC
TRBV7-9	.	.	TRBJ2-2	CASSAVTGNTGELFF	TGTGCCAGCAGCGCCGTGACAGGGAACACCGGGGAGCTGTTTTTT
TRBV6-2/TRBV6-3	.	.	TRBJ1-2	CASSLTTSGTFVGYTF	TGTGCCAGCAGTCTCACGACATCCGGGACATTTGTCGGCTACACCTTC
TRBV21-1	.	.	TRBJ2-7	CASSKMVRQDKQSSYEQYF	TGTGCCAGCAGCAAAATGGTTCGACAGGATAAGCAGAGCTCCTACGAGCAGTACTTC
TRBV19	.	.	TRBJ1-2	CASSNLLYGYTF	TGTGCCAGTAGTAACCTCCTCTATGGCTACACCTTC
TRBV18	.	TRBD1	TRBJ2-5	CASSQQQGSQETQYF	TGTGCCAGCTCTCAACAACAGGGGTCACAAGAGACCCAGTACTTC
TRBV2	.	.	TRBJ1-2	CASQGNYGYTF	TGTGCGTCACAGGGTAACTATGGCTACACCTTC
TRBV5-1	.	.	TRBJ1-2	CASSLDYRGYTF	TGCGCCAGCAGCTTGGATTACCGGGGCTACACCTTC
TRBV19	once	TRBD2	TRBJ2-3	CASSIDWGGGRTDTQYF	TGTGCCAGTAGTATAGATTGGGGCGGGGGGCGCACAGATACGCAGTATTTT
TRBV7-2	.	.	TRBJ1-5	CASSLTPSQPQHF	TGTGCCAGCAGCTTAACCCCAAGTCAGCCCCAGCATTTT
TRBV28	once	TRBD1	TRBJ1-2	CASRPTGGGSYGYTF	TGTGCCAGCAGACCCACAGGGGGCGGTAGCTATGGCTACACCTTC
TRBV6-5	.	.	TRBJ1-6	CATNRVFNSPLHF	TGTGCCACCAACAGGGTTTTTAATTCACCCCTCCACTTT